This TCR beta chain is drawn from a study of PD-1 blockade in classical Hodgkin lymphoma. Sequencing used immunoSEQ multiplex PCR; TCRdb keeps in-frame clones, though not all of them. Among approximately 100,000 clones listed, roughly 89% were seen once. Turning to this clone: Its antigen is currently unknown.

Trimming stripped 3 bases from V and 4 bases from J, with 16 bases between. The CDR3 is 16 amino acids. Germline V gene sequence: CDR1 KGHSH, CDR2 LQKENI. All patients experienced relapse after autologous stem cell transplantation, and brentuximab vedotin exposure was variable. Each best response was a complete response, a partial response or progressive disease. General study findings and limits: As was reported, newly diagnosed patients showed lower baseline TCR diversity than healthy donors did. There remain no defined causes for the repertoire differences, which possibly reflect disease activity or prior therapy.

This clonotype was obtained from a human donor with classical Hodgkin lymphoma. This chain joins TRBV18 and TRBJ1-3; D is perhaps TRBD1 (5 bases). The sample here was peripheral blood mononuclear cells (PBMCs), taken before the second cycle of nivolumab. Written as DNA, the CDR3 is TGTGCCAGCTCACCGAATGGCAGGGCGTCCGGAAACACCATATATTTT. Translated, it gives CASSPNGRASGNTIYF.